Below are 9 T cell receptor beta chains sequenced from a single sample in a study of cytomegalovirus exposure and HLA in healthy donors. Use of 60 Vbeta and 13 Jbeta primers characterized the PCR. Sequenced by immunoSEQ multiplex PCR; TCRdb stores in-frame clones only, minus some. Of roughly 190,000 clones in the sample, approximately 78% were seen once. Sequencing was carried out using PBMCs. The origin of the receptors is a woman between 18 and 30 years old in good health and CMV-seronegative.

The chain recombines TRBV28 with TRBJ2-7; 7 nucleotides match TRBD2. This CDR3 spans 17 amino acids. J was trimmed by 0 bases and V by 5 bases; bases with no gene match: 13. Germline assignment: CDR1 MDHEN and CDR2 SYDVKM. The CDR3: CASSLFLRGVSSYEQYF. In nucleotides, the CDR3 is TGTGCCAGCAGTCTATTCCTTCGGGGGGTAAGCTCCTACGAGCAGTACTTC.

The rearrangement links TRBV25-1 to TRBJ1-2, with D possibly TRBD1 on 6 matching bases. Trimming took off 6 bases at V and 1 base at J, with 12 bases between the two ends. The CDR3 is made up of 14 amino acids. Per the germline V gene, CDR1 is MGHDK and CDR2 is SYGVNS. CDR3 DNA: TGTGCCAGCAGCAAAACAGGGTTTAACTATGGCTACACCTTC. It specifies CASSKTGFNYGYTF.

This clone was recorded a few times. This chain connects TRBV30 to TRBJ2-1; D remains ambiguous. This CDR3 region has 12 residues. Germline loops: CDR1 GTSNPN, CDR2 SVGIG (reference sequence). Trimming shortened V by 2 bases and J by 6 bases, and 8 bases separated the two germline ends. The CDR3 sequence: CAWSKIANEQFF. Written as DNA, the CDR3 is TGTGCCTGGAGTAAAATAGCCAATGAGCAGTTCTTC.

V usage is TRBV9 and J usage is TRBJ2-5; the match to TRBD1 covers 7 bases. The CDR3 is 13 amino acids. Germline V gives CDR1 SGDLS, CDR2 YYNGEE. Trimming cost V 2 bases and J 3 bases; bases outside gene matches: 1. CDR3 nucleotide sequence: TGTGCCAGCAGCGTCGACAGGGAAGAGACCCAGTACTTC. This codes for CASSVDREETQYF.

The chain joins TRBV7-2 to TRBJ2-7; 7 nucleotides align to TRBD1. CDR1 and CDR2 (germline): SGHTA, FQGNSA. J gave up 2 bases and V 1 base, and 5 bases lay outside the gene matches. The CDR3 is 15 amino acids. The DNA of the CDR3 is TGTGCCAGCAGCTTAGGACAGGGTGGAACCTACGAGCAGTACTTC. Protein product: CASSLGQGGTYEQYF. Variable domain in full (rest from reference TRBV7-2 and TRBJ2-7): GAGVSQSPSNKVTEKGKDVELRCDPISGHTALYWYRQSLGQGLEFLIYFQGNSAPDKSGLPSDRFSAERTGGSVSTLTIQRTQQEDSAVYLCASSLGQGGTYEQYFGPGTRLTVT.

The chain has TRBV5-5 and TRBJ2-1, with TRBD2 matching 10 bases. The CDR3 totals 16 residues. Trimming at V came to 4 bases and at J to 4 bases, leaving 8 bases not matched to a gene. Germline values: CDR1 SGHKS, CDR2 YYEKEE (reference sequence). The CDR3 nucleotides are TGTGCCAGCAGCCCCGCACTAGCGGGATCTTACAATGAGCAGTTCTTC. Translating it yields CASSPALAGSYNEQFF.

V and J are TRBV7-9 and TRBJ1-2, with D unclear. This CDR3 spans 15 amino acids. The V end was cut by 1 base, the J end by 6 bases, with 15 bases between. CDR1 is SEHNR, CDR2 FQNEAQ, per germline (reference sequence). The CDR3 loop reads CASSLGSGVRDGYTF. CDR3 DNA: TGTGCCAGCAGCTTAGGCTCCGGGGTTCGAGATGGCTACACCTTC. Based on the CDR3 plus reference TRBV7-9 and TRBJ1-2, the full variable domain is DTGVSQNPRHKITKRGQNVTFRCDPISEHNRLYWYRQTLGQGPEFLTYFQNEAQLEKSRLLSDRFSAERPKGSFSTLEIQRTEQGDSAMYLCASSLGSGVRDGYTFGSGTRLTVV.

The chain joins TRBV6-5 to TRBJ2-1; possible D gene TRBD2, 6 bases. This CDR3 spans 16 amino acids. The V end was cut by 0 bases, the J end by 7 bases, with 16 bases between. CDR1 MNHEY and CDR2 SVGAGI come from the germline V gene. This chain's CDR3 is CASSYSKTRTANEQFF. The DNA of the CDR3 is TGTGCCAGCAGTTACTCGAAGACTAGAACTGCGAATGAGCAGTTCTTC.

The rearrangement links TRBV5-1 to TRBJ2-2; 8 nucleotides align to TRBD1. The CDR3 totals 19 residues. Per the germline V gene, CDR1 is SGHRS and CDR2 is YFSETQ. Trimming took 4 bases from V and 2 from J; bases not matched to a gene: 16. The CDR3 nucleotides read TGCGCCAGCAGCCGAACCGGGACAGGCCTGATGATCAACACCGGGGAGCTGTTTTTT. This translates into CASSRTGTGLMINTGELFF.